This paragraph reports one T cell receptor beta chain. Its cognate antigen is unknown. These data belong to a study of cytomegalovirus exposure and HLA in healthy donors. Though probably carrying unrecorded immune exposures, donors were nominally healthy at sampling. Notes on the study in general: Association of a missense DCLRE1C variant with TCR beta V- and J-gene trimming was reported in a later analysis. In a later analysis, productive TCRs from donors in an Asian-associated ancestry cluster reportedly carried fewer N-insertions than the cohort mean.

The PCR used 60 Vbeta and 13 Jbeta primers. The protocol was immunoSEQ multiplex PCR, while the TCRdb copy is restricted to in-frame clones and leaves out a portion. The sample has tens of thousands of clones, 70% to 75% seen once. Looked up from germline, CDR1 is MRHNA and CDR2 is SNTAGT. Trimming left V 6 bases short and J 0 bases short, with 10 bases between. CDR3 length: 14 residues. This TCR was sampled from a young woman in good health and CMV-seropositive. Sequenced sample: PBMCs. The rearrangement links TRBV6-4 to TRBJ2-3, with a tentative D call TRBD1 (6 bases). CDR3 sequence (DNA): TGTGCCAGCAGAGACGACAGGAGCACAGATACGCAGTATTTT. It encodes CASRDDRSTDTQYF.